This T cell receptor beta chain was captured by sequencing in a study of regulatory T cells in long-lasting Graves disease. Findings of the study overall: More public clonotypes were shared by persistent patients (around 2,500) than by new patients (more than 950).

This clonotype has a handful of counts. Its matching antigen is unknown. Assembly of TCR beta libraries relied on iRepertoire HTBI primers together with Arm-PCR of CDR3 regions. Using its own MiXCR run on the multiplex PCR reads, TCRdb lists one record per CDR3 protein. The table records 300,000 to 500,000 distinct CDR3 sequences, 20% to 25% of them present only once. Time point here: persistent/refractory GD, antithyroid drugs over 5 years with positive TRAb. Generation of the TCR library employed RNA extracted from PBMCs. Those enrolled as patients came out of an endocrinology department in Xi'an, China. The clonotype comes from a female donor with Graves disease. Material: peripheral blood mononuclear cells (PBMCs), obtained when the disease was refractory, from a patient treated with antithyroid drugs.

In nucleotides, the CDR3 is TGCGCCAGCAGCTTGCGAACTAGCGGGAGGGCCCAGGAGACGGACACCGGGGAGCTGTTTTTT. Protein: CASSLRTSGRAQETDTGELFF. This sequence joins TRBV5-1 and TRBJ2-2, with 13 bases matching TRBD2. CDR1 and CDR2 (germline): SGHRS, YFSETQ. With 1 base clipped from V and 3 bases from J, the junction kept 15 bases outside the gene matches. CDR3 size: 21 residues.